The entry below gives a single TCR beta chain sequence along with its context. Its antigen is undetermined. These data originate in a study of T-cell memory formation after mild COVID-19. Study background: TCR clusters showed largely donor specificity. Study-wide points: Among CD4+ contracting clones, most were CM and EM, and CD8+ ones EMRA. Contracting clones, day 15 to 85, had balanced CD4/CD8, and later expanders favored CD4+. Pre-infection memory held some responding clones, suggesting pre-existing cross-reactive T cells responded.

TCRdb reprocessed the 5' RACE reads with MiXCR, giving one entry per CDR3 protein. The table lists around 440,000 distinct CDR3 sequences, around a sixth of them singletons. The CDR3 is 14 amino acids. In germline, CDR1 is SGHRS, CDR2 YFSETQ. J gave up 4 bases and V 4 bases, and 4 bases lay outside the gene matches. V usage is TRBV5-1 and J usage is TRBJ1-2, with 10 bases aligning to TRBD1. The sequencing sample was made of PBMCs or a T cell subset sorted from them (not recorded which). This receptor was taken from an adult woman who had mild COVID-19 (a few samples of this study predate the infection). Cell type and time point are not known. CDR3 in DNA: TGCGCCAGCAGCGCCGGACAGGGGGGCTATGGCTACACCTTC. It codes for CASSAGQGGYGYTF.